Below are 26 T cell receptor beta chains sequenced from a single sample in a study of vaccination effects on CD4 cells after COVID-19. The protocol was immunoSEQ multiplex PCR, while the TCRdb copy is restricted to in-frame clones and leaves out a portion. Among about 73,000 clones listed, about 79% were seen once. These receptors have no known antigen. Antigen-specific CD4+ T cells expanded by the ViraFEST assay with viral peptide pools were then sequenced. Once cultured for under 11 days, the cells underwent separation to obtain CD4+ T cells. Nucleocapsid antibody tests were negative, and the vaccine recipients had no prior SARS-CoV-2 infection. Sequences were derived from CD4+ T cells from PBMCs cultured with SARS-CoV-2 spike peptides, sampled before COVID-19 vaccination. Receptors originate from a human donor who received a COVID-19 vaccine.

This chain links TRBV27 with TRBJ2-3; 7 bases map to TRBD1. Per the germline V gene, CDR1 is MNHEY and CDR2 is SMNVEV (reference sequence). CDR3 size: 13 residues. V shed 9 bases, J shed 4 bases, and the junction held 7 bases outside the gene matches. The DNA for the CDR3 is TGTGCCAGTGCAGACAGGGTGGCAGATACGCAGTATTTT. Protein sequence: CASADRVADTQYF.

In its sample, this clone was seen a few times. This chain links TRBV5-4 with TRBJ1-2; a weak D match, TRBD1 (5 bases). In germline, CDR1 is SGHNT, CDR2 YYREEE (reference sequence). V was pared by 0 bases and J by 3 bases, with 9 bases between. The CDR3 is 14 residues long. Written as DNA, the CDR3 is TGTGCCAGCAGCTTGGGCCGGGGCGACTATGGCTACACCTTC. Its protein product is CASSLGRGDYGYTF.

In this sample, this clone turned up a few times. The chain employs TRBV18 and TRBJ2-2; no definite D call. CDR1 and CDR2 from the germline V gene are KGHSH and LQKENI. The length of the CDR3 is 16 residues. Trimming took off 3 bases at V and 5 bases at J, with 16 bases between the two ends. This CDR3 is CASSPTNIVGTGELFF. The CDR3 DNA follows: TGTGCCAGCTCACCCACAAATATAGTTGGAACCGGGGAGCTGTTTTTT.

This clone was seen a few times. V usage is TRBV30 and J usage is TRBJ1-6; D is ambiguous. Germline CDR1 reads GTSNPN; CDR2 reads SVGIG (reference sequence). V lost 1 base, J lost 14 bases, and 15 bases lay in between. The CDR3 has 13 amino acids. CDR3 coding DNA: TGTGCCTGGAGTGACTCCGAAAAGAGTGCCCTCCACTTT. Protein: CAWSDSEKSALHF. Looking up the rest from reference TRBV30 and TRBJ1-6 gives the full variable domain: SQTIHQWPATLVQPVGSPLSLECTVEGTSNPNLYWYRQAAGRGLQLLFYSVGIGQISSEVPQNLSASRPQDRQFILSSKKLLLSDSGFYLCAWSDSEKSALHFGNGTRLTVT.

The chain recombines TRBV9 with TRBJ1-2; a weak D match, TRBD1 (5 bases). The CDR3 is made up of 14 amino acids. Germline V gives CDR1 SGDLS, CDR2 YYNGEE. The V end lost 0 bases, the J end lost 7 bases, and 13 bases lay between the germline ends. CDR3 protein: CASSVEGVAGGYTF. CDR3 nucleotide sequence: TGTGCCAGCAGCGTAGAAGGGGTAGCGGGTGGCTACACCTTC.

V gene TRBV30 combines with J gene TRBJ1-1; the match to TRBD1 covers 8 bases. In germline, CDR1 is GTSNPN, CDR2 SVGIG (reference sequence). This CDR3 has 11 amino acids. V shed 3 bases, J shed 9 bases, and the junction held 3 bases outside the gene matches. CDR3 protein: CAWRRTGKAFF. The DNA of the CDR3 is TGTGCCTGGAGGAGGACAGGGAAAGCTTTCTTT.

This clone was observed once. The rearrangement joins TRBV19 to TRBJ1-1, with D perhaps TRBD1 (6 bases). V was clipped by 8 bases and J by 1 base, with 11 bases between them. Germline CDR1 and CDR2: LNHDA and SQIVND (reference sequence). There are 13 residues in the CDR3. CDR3 bases: TGTGCCAGTCAGGGACACAGGAACACTGAAGCTTTCTTT. This translates into CASQGHRNTEAFF.

The rearrangement links TRBV28 to TRBJ1-5; D is perhaps TRBD1 (5 bases). The CDR3 sequence is 15 residues long. The V end was cut by 4 bases, the J end by 4 bases, with 14 bases between. CDR1 is MDHEN and CDR2 is SYDVKM in the germline V gene. CDR3 bases: TGTGCCAGCAGTTCCCCGTCGGGGGGAAATCAGCCCCAGCATTTT. This translates into CASSSPSGGNQPQHF.

The rearrangement joins TRBV4-2 to TRBJ2-3; 12 positions agree with TRBD2. CDR1 and CDR2 (germline): LGHNA, YNFKEQ. V dropped 2 bases and J dropped 6; count of bases not matched to a gene: 6. The CDR3 covers 16 residues. This CDR3 reads CASSQISLAGGDTQYF. The CDR3 DNA is TGTGCCAGCAGCCAAATCTCTCTAGCGGGGGGGGATACGCAGTATTTT.

The chain has TRBV12-2 and TRBJ1-5. TRBV12-2 is labeled a pseudogene. CDR3 length: 15 residues. Here the CDR3 DNA reads TGTGCAAGTCGCTCGGACGGGGCGAGCAATCAGCCCCAGCATTTT. It translates to CASRSDGASNQPQHF.

The sample holds a few counts of this clone. This chain joins TRBV4-2 and TRBJ1-4; D is ambiguous. The CDR3 consists of 14 residues. V was shortened by 1 base and J by 8 bases, with 11 bases between the two germline ends. Per germline, CDR1 LGHNA and CDR2 YNFKEQ. Here the CDR3 reads CASSQVLDGEKLFF. In DNA, the CDR3 is TGTGCCAGCAGCCAAGTTCTCGATGGGGAAAAACTGTTTTTT.

The gene calls are TRBV18 and TRBJ1-1, with a possible D match to TRBD1 (6 bases). Looked up from germline, CDR1 is KGHSH and CDR2 is LQKENI. The length of the CDR3 is 14 residues. The V end was cut by 4 bases, the J end by 0 bases, with 9 bases between. CDR3 loop: CASSQDSLNTEAFF. The CDR3 DNA reads as TGTGCCAGCTCACAGGACAGCCTGAACACTGAAGCTTTCTTT.

The chain uses TRBV6-5 and TRBJ2-6, with 7 bases fitting TRBD1. The CDR3 has 15 residues. CDR1 and CDR2 from the germline V gene are MNHEY and SVGAGI. Trimming took 7 bases from V and 2 from J; bases not matched to a gene: 5. The CDR3 loop is CASKYRGTGANVLTF. The DNA of the CDR3 is TGTGCCAGCAAATACAGGGGTACTGGGGCCAACGTCCTGACTTTC.

J is TRBJ2-7 and V is TRBV5-5, with D unclear. Trimming left V 0 bases short and J 1 base short, with 5 bases between. Germline-derived CDR1 and CDR2 are SGHKS and YYEKEE (reference sequence). This CDR3 region has 13 residues. The CDR3 nucleotides are TGTGCCAGCAGCTTGGGGAATTCCTACGAGCAGTACGTC. Amino acids: CASSLGNSYEQYV.

The chain uses TRBV18 and TRBJ1-5; maybe TRBD1 (6 bases). The CDR3 consists of 14 residues. Germline CDR1 reads KGHSH; CDR2 reads LQKENI. The V end lost 4 bases, the J end lost 3 bases, and 10 bases lay between the germline ends. CDR3 sequence reads: CASSLDRYNQPQHF. The CDR3 DNA is TGTGCCAGCTCACTGGACAGATACAATCAGCCCCAGCATTTT.

The genes are TRBV3-1 (or the pseudogene TRBV3-2) and TRBJ2-4; D might be TRBD1 or TRBD2, each matching 5 bases. The germline V and J ends were trimmed by 4 bases and 0 bases, with 7 bases remaining between them. CDR3 length: 14 residues. CDR1 and CDR2 (germline): LGHDT, YNNKEL (reference sequence). The CDR3 region has the DNA TGTGCCAGCAGCCTGGGGGTAGCCAAAAACATTCAGTACTTC. Its protein is CASSLGVAKNIQYF.

V is TRBV4-3 and J is TRBJ1-5; D perhaps matches TRBD1 (6 bases). From germline, CDR1 is LGHNA and CDR2 YSLEER. V dropped 0 bases and J dropped 6 bases, with 15 bases sitting between them. The CDR3 spans 16 residues. CDR3 in DNA: TGCGCCAGCAGCCAAGATCCGAGGGGGATCGGTCAGCCCCAGCATTTT. Protein product: CASSQDPRGIGQPQHF.

The chain links TRBV24-1 to TRBJ2-2, with D uncertain. The germline V gene encodes CDR1 KGHDR and CDR2 SFDVKD. Deletions cut 4 bases from V and 3 bases from J, with 5 bases between. This CDR3 is built from 13 residues. CDR3 protein: CATSELDTGELFF. DNA of the CDR3: TGTGCCACCAGTGAATTGGACACCGGGGAGCTGTTTTTT.

This chain connects TRBV12-5 to TRBJ1-2; TRBD1 agrees at 10 bases. J gave up 8 bases and V 1 base, and 4 bases lay outside the gene matches. The CDR3 consists of 14 residues. Looked up from germline, CDR1 is LGHNT and CDR2 is FRNRAP. This chain's CDR3 is CASGLGTGGRGYTF. For the CDR3, the DNA is TGTGCTAGTGGTTTGGGGACAGGGGGGAGAGGCTACACCTTC.

The gene calls are TRBV3-1 (or the pseudogene TRBV3-2) and TRBJ2-6; 7 bases are shared with TRBD2. Germline V gives CDR1 LGHDT, CDR2 YNNKEL (reference sequence). V lost 6 bases and J lost 0; bases outside the gene matches: 2. The CDR3 is made up of 15 amino acids. CDR3 coding DNA: TGTGCCAGCAGGGGAGGGAACTCTGGGGCCAACGTCCTGACTTTC. Its protein product is CASRGGNSGANVLTF.

The chain links TRBV18 to TRBJ1-6, with TRBD1 matching over 7 bases. Germline V gene data show CDR1 as KGHSH and CDR2 as LQKENI. V lost 4 bases and J lost 6; bases outside the gene matches: 3. The CDR3 extends over 14 amino acids. Here the CDR3 DNA reads TGTGCCAGCTCACATGACAGGGCTAATTCACCCCTCCACTTT. Its protein is CASSHDRANSPLHF.

This clone was observed a handful of times. The rearrangement uses TRBV5-1 and TRBJ1-5; the D is unclear. V shed 0 bases and J shed 4 bases, with 8 bases lying between them. The CDR3 runs to 14 residues. CDR1 is SGHRS and CDR2 is YFSETQ in the germline V gene. Here the CDR3 DNA reads TGCGCCAGCAGCTTGGGTCAGGATAATCAGCCCCAGCATTTT. It codes for CASSLGQDNQPQHF.

CDR3 DNA: TGTGCCATCAGTGAGTCAACAGTAACCGGGGAGCTGTTTTTT. Translation: CAISESTVTGELFF. The chain couples TRBV10-3 to TRBJ2-2; D gene unclear. The CDR3 length is 14 residues. Looked up from germline, CDR1 is ENHRY and CDR2 is SYGVKD. Trimming left V 0 bases short and J 5 bases short, with 7 bases between.

Here the CDR3 reads CRGQGDEQYV. Written as DNA, the CDR3 is TGCAGGGGACAGGGGGACGAGCAGTACGTC. The chain uses TRBV29-1 and TRBJ2-7, with TRBD1 matching 11 bases. Germline CDR1 reads SQVTM; CDR2 reads ANQGSEA. This CDR3 is 10 amino acids long.

This chain connects TRBV6-5 to TRBJ1-1, with TRBD1 as a possible D gene (5 bases). Germline V gene sequence: CDR1 MNHEY, CDR2 SVGAGI. This CDR3 spans 13 amino acids. CDR3 amino acids: CATKWGDRTEAFF. The CDR3 DNA is TGTGCTACAAAGTGGGGCGACCGAACTGAAGCTTTCTTT.

The chain joins TRBV5-1 to TRBJ2-5; D is unresolved. CDR3 length: 15 amino acids. Germline V lookup: CDR1 SGHRS, CDR2 YFSETQ. Deletions cut 4 bases from V and 2 bases from J, with 15 bases between. The CDR3 spells CASSRGGVKQETQYF. In DNA form, the CDR3 reads TGCGCCAGCAGCCGAGGTGGGGTTAAGCAAGAGACCCAGTACTTC.